These 10 T cell receptor beta chains were all obtained from the same sample, sequenced in a study of T cells in Graves' hyperthyroidism and ophthalmopathy. Researchers took RNA transcripts and amplified the TCR beta CDR3 regions from them. A set of HTBI primers served as the primers for a first-round RT-PCR of the TCR CDR3. TCRdb redid the calling of the multiplex PCR reads with MiXCR, one entry per CDR3 protein. The sample holds about half a million distinct CDR3 sequences; 20% are singletons and the top ten take around 27%. The source material was blood. These receptor sequences come from a man between 18 and 29 years old with Graves' hyperthyroidism.

The chain carries TRBV7-2 and TRBJ2-7, with D possibly TRBD1 on 6 matching bases. The CDR3 totals 16 residues. Germline assignment: CDR1 SGHTA and CDR2 FQGNSA. V was shortened by 0 bases and J by 2 bases, with 14 bases between the two germline ends. The CDR3 loop is CASSLALWGPPYEQYF. The CDR3 DNA follows: TGTGCCAGCAGCTTAGCGCTATGGGGGCCACCCTACGAGCAGTACTTC.

This chain links TRBV6-5 with TRBJ1-5; 7 positions match TRBD1. V gave up 4 bases and J gave up 1 base; unmatched junction bases: 7. The CDR3 extends over 16 amino acids. CDR1 and CDR2 (germline): MNHEY, SVGAGI. CDR3 sequence: CASSSYSDRSNQPQHF. As DNA, the CDR3 is TGTGCCAGCAGTTCCTACTCGGACAGGAGCAATCAGCCCCAGCATTTT.

This clonotype was seen repeatedly, ten times or more. The genes are TRBV15 and TRBJ2-5, with TRBD1 matching 9 bases. Per germline, CDR1 LNHNV and CDR2 YYDKDF (reference sequence). V shed 8 bases and J 6 bases; nucleotides not matched to a gene: 4. The CDR3 runs 12 residues. CDR3: CATADRGKTQYF. In DNA, the CDR3 is TGTGCCACCGCGGACAGGGGAAAGACCCAGTACTTC.

This clonotype was detected only a few times. This chain uses TRBV12-5 with TRBJ2-7, with D maybe TRBD2 (6 bases). The CDR3 has 17 residues. The V end lost 6 bases, the J end lost 0 bases, and 21 bases lay between the germline ends. The germline V gene encodes CDR1 LGHNT and CDR2 FRNRAP. The CDR3 loop reads CASGPPFMAGFSYEQYF. CDR3 sequence (DNA): TGTGCTAGTGGCCCTCCTTTTATGGCGGGGTTCTCCTACGAGCAGTACTTC.

This clonotype was recorded at least ten times. CDR3 in amino acids: CASSRSGPYEQYF. DNA of the CDR3: TGTGCCAGCAGTCGGAGCGGCCCCTACGAGCAGTACTTC. The J gene is TRBJ2-7, the V gene TRBV7-8, with a weak D call TRBD2 (5 bases). The V end was cut by 6 bases, the J end by 2 bases, with 11 bases between. Germline V gene data show CDR1 as SGHVS and CDR2 as FQNEAQ. CDR3 length: 13 amino acids.

This sequence joins TRBV6-2 or TRBV6-3 and TRBJ2-7; tentatively, D is TRBD1 or TRBD2 (5 bases each). The CDR3 has 17 residues. Trimming removed 0 bases at V and 5 bases at J, with 20 bases between. CDR1 and CDR2 from the germline V gene are MNHEY and SVGEGT. This chain's CDR3 is CASSYSTSYTGGDEQYF. The CDR3 DNA sequence: TGTGCCAGCAGTTACTCGACGAGCTACACTGGGGGTGACGAGCAGTACTTC.

At least ten counts were recorded for this clonotype. The V and J genes are TRBV12-3 or TRBV12-4 and TRBJ2-2, with D maybe TRBD1 (6 bases). The CDR3 consists of 12 residues. Trimming removed 6 bases at V and 7 bases at J, with 9 bases between. The CDR3 DNA follows: TGTGCCAGCAGCAGGGGAGTCGGGGAGCTGTTTTTT. Protein: CASSRGVGELFF.

The chain couples TRBV12-3 or TRBV12-4 to TRBJ1-2; weak D call: TRBD1 (6 bases). Trimming took off 4 bases at V and 4 bases at J, with 13 bases between the two ends. The CDR3 contains 14 residues. This CDR3 is CASSSTGFFYGYTF. CDR3 coding DNA: TGTGCCAGCAGTTCGACAGGCTTTTTCTATGGCTACACCTTC.

The chain carries TRBV18 and TRBJ1-3; D possibly corresponds to TRBD1 (6 bases). The CDR3 totals 17 residues. Germline loops: CDR1 KGHSH, CDR2 LQKENI. V was cut by 0 bases and J by 0 bases, with 12 bases left in between. The CDR3 loop reads CASSPPTGEGSGNTIYF. CDR3 DNA: TGTGCCAGCTCACCACCGACAGGCGAAGGCTCTGGAAACACCATATATTTT.

The chain has TRBV6-5 and TRBJ1-1, with D possibly being TRBD1 (5 bases). The CDR3 has 15 amino acids. Germline V gives CDR1 MNHEY, CDR2 SVGAGI. V was trimmed by 1 base and J by 1 base, leaving 10 bases between them. As DNA, the CDR3 is TGTGCCAGCAGTTACTTCAAGGGGTCGAACACTGAAGCTTTCTTT. Translation gives CASSYFKGSNTEAFF.